Reported below is one TCR beta chain. The CDR3 has 14 amino acids. The germline V and J ends were trimmed by 2 bases and 3 bases, with 8 bases remaining between them. This sample stems from a study of T cells in Graves' hyperthyroidism and ophthalmopathy. Study-wide context: Peripheral blood sampling occurred at initial diagnosis, before any treatment.

Amplified TCR beta CDR3 regions derived from RNA transcripts. The primer set for the first-round RT-PCR of the TCR CDR3 was HTBI. TCRdb fed the multiplex PCR reads into MiXCR, producing one record per CDR3 protein. The table shows hundreds of thousands of distinct CDR3 sequences, with approximately 14% occurring only once. Aged 18 to 65, the patients had hyperthyroidism that was newly diagnosed and had lasted under 2 months. The TCR sequence derives from a woman aged 18 to 35 with Graves' hyperthyroidism. The chain uses TRBV12-3 or TRBV12-4 and TRBJ2-4; D call uncertain. Sequencing used blood. CDR3 sequence reads: CASSLSSSKNIQYF. The CDR3 region has the DNA TGTGCCAGCAGTTTATCCAGCAGCAAAAACATTCAGTACTTC.